Sequencing of this T cell receptor (beta chain) was carried out in a study of cytomegalovirus exposure and HLA in healthy donors. Study as a whole: The 130 or so validation repertoires used the same platform as the approximately 620 first-cohort repertoires (as reported by a later analysis).

To note about this clone: Its cognate antigen is unknown. One end of the junction does not line up with germline, which may come from a read error.

This CDR3 is 18 amino acids long. Germline CDR1 is LGHNA and CDR2 is YSLEER. The method was immunoSEQ multiplex PCR; TCRdb's version includes in-frame clones alone and lacks a portion of them. The sample records some 120,000 clones, 85% to 90% being singletons. Whole-study results and caveats: Cytomegalovirus-associated TCR beta chains were listed, numbering some 150. Researchers reported that a few CMV-associated chains were confirmed in vitro as CMV antigen-specific.

Sequencing was performed on PBMCs. V gene TRBV4-3 combines with J gene TRBJ1-4; D perhaps matches TRBD1 (5 bases). The sequence came from a young woman in good health and CMV-seronegative. The CDR3 region has the DNA TGCGCCAGCAGCCAAGATATAGGGGTCCTAGGTACTATTGAAAAACTGTTTTTT. Its translation is CASSQDIGVLGTIEKLFF.